These T cell receptor beta chains were read from a single sample in a study of OX40 agonist ivuxolimab in advanced cancers. Assay: immunoSEQ multiplex PCR; the TCRdb copy retains only in-frame clones and omits some. This sample has about 77,000 clones, with approximately 92% found just once. The material sequenced was CD4+ or CD8+ T cells sorted from blood, taken in a trial of the OX40 agonist ivuxolimab. The receptors here all came from an adult with an advanced solid tumor such as melanoma, head and neck, liver or kidney cancer. Both conserved end residues are part of each CDR3. The D gene is left open where the match is weak.

>TRBJ1-1|NA|TRBV6-1
CASSDRVVVTEAFF
>TRBJ2-3|NA|TRBV2
CASSGRTDTQYF
>TRBJ2-3|NA|TRBV5-1
CASSGGPRYF
>TRBJ2-5|TRBD1|TRBV5-4
CASSRGQQETQYF
>TRBJ2-2|TRBD2|TRBV7-2
CASSLGGGVARKTGELFF
>TRBJ1-2|TRBD1|TRBV5-1
CASSSGTGDVYGYTF
>TRBJ1-5|TRBD1|TRBV27
CASSPLPPGQGHQPQHF
>TRBJ1-4|NA|TRBV28
CASSFGGTGILEKLFF
>TRBJ2-4|NA|TRBV10-1
CASSDAVYLAKNIQYF
>TRBJ1-1|NA|TRBV6-6
CASRGRLSEAFF
>TRBJ1-2|TRBD1|TRBV7-2
CASSLGQGNGYTF
>TRBJ1-6|NA|TRBV5-4
CASSPGYGSPLHF
>TRBJ1-1|TRBD1|TRBV5-1
CASSSRTGVTEAFF
>TRBJ2-3|NA|TRBV18
CASSPTGQDTQYF
>TRBJ2-3|NA|TRBV29-1
CSTRTSTDTQYF
>TRBJ1-1|NA|TRBV9
CASSAGGVDTEAFF
>TRBJ1-6|TRBD1|TRBV27
CASSLRTGSSYNSPLHF
>TRBJ2-5|TRBD2|TRBV28
CASSTGTSGRGGETQYF
>TRBJ1-1|NA|TRBV9
CASSPQPSGEAFF
>TRBJ1-5|NA|TRBV7-2
CASSLATGGVNQPQHF
>TRBJ1-1|TRBD1|TRBV11-2
CASSTGGAGMNTEAFF
>TRBJ2-7|NA|TRBV20-1
CSARKNYEQYF
>TRBJ1-2|NA|TRBV9
CASSVDLSPNYGYTF
>TRBJ1-1|TRBD1|TRBV19
CASTRTGMNTEAFF
>TRBJ2-7|TRBD2|TRBV7-2
CASSLAHVGGPYEQYF
>TRBJ1-4|TRBD1|TRBV6-6
CASNQQGAFEKLFF
>TRBJ1-1|TRBD1|TRBV11-2
CASSGDRNTEAFF
>TRBJ1-4|NA|TRBV19
CASGDQRTNEKLFF
>TRBJ2-7|TRBD1|TRBV6-5
CASRFRDRGEQYF
>TRBJ2-6|NA|TRBV7-9
CASSLVEFGANVLTF
>TRBJ2-2|TRBD1|TRBV5-1
CASSLLTGGVVAGELFF
>TRBJ1-2|NA|TRBV5-1
CASSSGDSTAGYTF
>TRBJ1-6|NA|TRBV9
CASSVASSPLHF
>TRBJ1-1|NA|TRBV9
CASSPGRAGEAFF
>TRBJ1-5|TRBD1|TRBV5-1
CASSLGQGDQPQHF
>TRBJ1-3|NA|TRBV18
CASSPSGDGNTIYF
>TRBJ2-3|TRBD2|TRBV5-6
CASSLKFGGATDTQYF
>TRBJ2-2|NA|TRBV11-1
CASSHSSVQVPNTGELFF
>TRBJ1-3|TRBD1|TRBV6-4
CASSEPYRGDDYHTIYF
>TRBJ1-5|TRBD1|TRBV18
CASQSPGQGDQPQHF
>TRBJ2-7|NA|TRBV5-1
CASSDQGNFNEQYF
>TRBJ1-1|NA|TRBV2
CASSEGPNTEAFF
>TRBJ1-2|TRBD1|TRBV20-1
CSAVGQGLYTF
>TRBJ2-5|TRBD2|TRBV28
CASRPASSGGAGETQYF
>TRBJ2-7|TRBD2|TRBV29-1
CSVEDQGGVGYEQYF
>TRBJ1-3|NA|TRBV5-4
CASSLDPGLGSGNTIYF